Listed below are T cell receptor beta chains from one sample, sequenced in a study of CD8 T cells in Susac syndrome. Each CDR3 protein gets one entry after TCRdb re-called the immunoSEQ multiplex PCR reads with MiXCR. The table has about 200,000 distinct CDR3 sequences, about 95% seen once. The sequenced sample consisted of CD4+ T cells from PBMCs. These receptor sequences come from a human donor with multiple sclerosis. Both conserved end residues are part of each CDR3. A D gene is named only where the DNA matches it firmly. Clone size is given for some rows only: seen once, a few or many times, or a class if the clone is expanded.

d_gene: TRBD2
v_gene: TRBV24-1
abundance: .
j_gene: TRBJ2-5
CDR3aa: CATSPAGGGETQYF
CDR3nt: TGTGCCACCAGTCCCGCGGGAGGGGGAGAGACCCAGTACTTC

d_gene: TRBD1
v_gene: TRBV20-1
abundance: .
j_gene: TRBJ2-3
CDR3aa: CSARLPGQDTDTQYF
CDR3nt: TGCAGTGCTAGATTACCGGGACAGGACACAGATACGCAGTATTTT

d_gene: TRBD1
v_gene: TRBV20-1
abundance: .
j_gene: TRBJ2-7
CDR3aa: CSARVGTGNGEQYF
CDR3nt: TGCAGTGCTAGAGTAGGGACAGGGAATGGCGAGCAGTACTTC

d_gene: .
v_gene: TRBV24-1
abundance: .
j_gene: TRBJ1-2
CDR3aa: CATSDTQNYGYTF
CDR3nt: TGTGCCACCAGTGATACACAAAACTATGGCTACACCTTC

d_gene: .
v_gene: TRBV5-1
abundance: .
j_gene: TRBJ1-2
CDR3aa: CASSLGANYGYTF
CDR3nt: TGTGCCAGCAGTTTAGGGGCAAACTATGGCTACACCTTC

d_gene: .
v_gene: TRBV6-6
abundance: .
j_gene: TRBJ2-7
CDR3aa: CASSTRTTGNYEQYF
CDR3nt: TGTGCCAGCAGTACGCGGACGACTGGCAACTACGAGCAGTACTTC

d_gene: TRBD1
v_gene: TRBV29-1
abundance: .
j_gene: TRBJ2-5
CDR3aa: CSVDRTGTETQYF
CDR3nt: TGCAGCGTTGACCGGACAGGGACCGAGACCCAGTACTTC

d_gene: .
v_gene: TRBV29-1
abundance: once
j_gene: TRBJ1-5
CDR3aa: CSVARTSNQPQHF
CDR3nt: TGCAGCGTTGCCAGGACTAGCAATCAGCCCCAGCATTTT

d_gene: .
v_gene: TRBV29-1
abundance: .
j_gene: TRBJ1-4
CDR3aa: CSVVGGRKEKLFF
CDR3nt: TGCAGCGTTGTAGGGGGGAGAAAAGAAAAACTGTTTTTT

d_gene: .
v_gene: TRBV5-1
abundance: .
j_gene: TRBJ1-1
CDR3aa: CASSEQGNTEAFF
CDR3nt: TGCGCCAGCAGCGAACAGGGGAACACTGAAGCTTTCTTT

d_gene: TRBD1
v_gene: TRBV27
abundance: once
j_gene: TRBJ1-1
CDR3aa: CASSLTGGTTEAFF
CDR3nt: TGTGCCAGCAGTTTGACAGGGGGCACTACTGAAGCTTTCTTT